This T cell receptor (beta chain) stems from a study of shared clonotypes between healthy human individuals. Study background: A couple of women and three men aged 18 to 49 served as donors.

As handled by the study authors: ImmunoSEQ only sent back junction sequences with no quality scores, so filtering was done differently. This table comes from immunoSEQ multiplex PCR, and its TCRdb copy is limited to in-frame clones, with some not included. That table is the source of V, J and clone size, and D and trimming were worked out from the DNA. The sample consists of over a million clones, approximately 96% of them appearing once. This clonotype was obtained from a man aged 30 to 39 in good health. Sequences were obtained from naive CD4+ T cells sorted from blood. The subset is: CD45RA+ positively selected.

The CDR3 sequence is CASSSMTETNYGYTF. DNA for the CDR3: TGTGCCAGCAGCTCTATGACAGAGACTAACTATGGCTACACCTTC. The chain employs TRBV7-9 and TRBJ1-2, with a possible D match to TRBD1 (5 bases). CDR3 size: 15 residues. Germline V gene lookup returns CDR1 SEHNR and CDR2 FQNEAQ (reference sequence). Trimming left V 4 bases short and J 0 bases short, with 12 bases between.